These T cell receptor beta chains were read from a single sample in a study of CD8 T cells in Susac syndrome. TCRdb recomputed calls from the immunoSEQ multiplex PCR reads with MiXCR, one row per CDR3 protein. Of about 430,000 distinct CDR3 sequences listed, approximately 89% are singletons. Sequencing input: CD8+ T cells from PBMCs. The receptors derive from a human donor with multiple sclerosis. Both conserved end residues are part of each CDR3. The D gene is left open where the match is weak. The listing skips clone size in some rows; elsewhere it reads once, few, many or a size class.

TRBV6-1,-,-,TRBJ2-1,TGTGCCAGCAGACTAGCAGGACACGTTGAGCAGTTCTTC,CASRLAGHVEQFF
TRBV13,-,-,TRBJ1-1,TGTGCCACCGAGGAGGGGGACACTGAAGCTTTCTTT,CATEEGDTEAFF
TRBV12-5,-,-,TRBJ2-7,TGTGCTAGTGGATCCCGGGGGGCAGTACGGGAGCAGTACTTC,CASGSRGAVREQYF
TRBV20-1,-,-,TRBJ2-7,TGCAGTGCTAGAGATAGGGGATTATCCTACGAGCAGTACTTC,CSARDRGLSYEQYF
TRBV20-1,TRBD2,-,TRBJ2-1,TGCAGTGCTAGAGATTTTAAAAAGACGGGACTAGCAATCCAGTTCTTC,CSARDFKKTGLAIQFF
TRBV2,-,-,TRBJ1-2,TGTGCCAGCACCGGGGAGGAGGGACCCGGGTATGGCTACACCTTC,CASTGEEGPGYGYTF
TRBV29-1,-,-,TRBJ1-1,TGCAGCGTTGCCCCTGAGGGTGATTACACTGAAGCTTTCTTT,CSVAPEGDYTEAFF
TRBV7-9,-,-,TRBJ2-7,TGTGCCAGCAGCACCCGGACGGTCGATTCCTACGAGCAGTACTTC,CASSTRTVDSYEQYF
TRBV27,-,-,TRBJ2-3,TGTGCCAGCAGTTTGCCTCCCCGGGACGGACCTAGCACAGATACGCAGTATTTT,CASSLPPRDGPSTDTQYF
TRBV5-6,TRBD1,once,TRBJ2-5,TGTGCCAGCAGCTCGGCTCCTGGGACAGGTCAAGAGACCCAGTACTTC,CASSSAPGTGQETQYF
TRBV5-4,-,-,TRBJ1-6,TGTGCCAGCAGTAGGGTACCGAGCTCCTATAATTCACCCCTCCACTTT,CASSRVPSSYNSPLHF
TRBV7-8,TRBD1,-,TRBJ1-6,TGTGCCAGCAGTTTCGAGGGGGCCCCTAATTCACCCCTCCACTTT,CASSFEGAPNSPLHF
TRBV27,-,-,TRBJ1-4,TGTGCCAGCAGACAGACCGGACTATATGAAAAACTGTTTTTT,CASRQTGLYEKLFF
TRBV10-3,TRBD1,-,TRBJ1-1,TGTGCCATTGCGACAGGGCTGAACACTGAAGCTTTCTTT,CAIATGLNTEAFF
TRBV6-1,TRBD1,few,TRBJ1-5,TGTGCCAGCACCCTTAGACAGGGGGTGCGTCAGCCCCAGCATTTT,CASTLRQGVRQPQHF
TRBV29-1,-,-,TRBJ1-1,TGCAGCGTTGAGGGTGAAGCTTTCTTT,CSVEGEAFF
TRBV5-6,-,-,TRBJ2-6,TGTGCCAGCAGCCGAGGGGTTGGGGCCAACGTCCTGACTTTC,CASSRGVGANVLTF
TRBV2,TRBD1,-,TRBJ1-1,TGTGCCAGCAGTGACCCCGCAGGGGGATATACTGAAGCTTTCTTT,CASSDPAGGYTEAFF
TRBV19,-,-,TRBJ2-7,TGTGCCAGTAGTATCTCGGACTACCAGGGGGAGCAGTACTTC,CASSISDYQGEQYF
TRBV5-1,-,-,TRBJ2-1,TGCGCCAGCAGCCCACAACACTACAATGAGCAGTTCTTC,CASSPQHYNEQFF
TRBV25-1,-,-,TRBJ1-4,TGTGCCAGCAGTGAAGGAAACGGTATTAATGAAAAACTGTTTTTT,CASSEGNGINEKLFF
TRBV30,TRBD1,once,TRBJ2-7,TGTGCCTGGAATCCCGGACAGGGGAGCAACGAGCAGTACTTC,CAWNPGQGSNEQYF
TRBV30,TRBD1,-,TRBJ1-4,TGTGCCTGGAGCGCCGGACAGGGAATAGAAAAACTGTTTTTT,CAWSAGQGIEKLFF
TRBV20-1,-,-,TRBJ1-1,TGCAGTGCCCAGAAGTCGTACAGCGCCAACACTGAAGCTTTCTTT,CSAQKSYSANTEAFF
TRBV20-1,TRBD1,few,TRBJ1-1,TGCAGTGCTAGAAATTTGGCAGGGGGCGCGGACACTGAAGCTTTCTTT,CSARNLAGGADTEAFF
TRBV20-1,TRBD1,-,TRBJ1-5,TGCAGTGCAGCCCAGGGGGTATATCAGCCCCAGCATTTT,CSAAQGVYQPQHF
TRBV30,-,-,TRBJ2-1,TGTGCCTGGAGTGTACTAGGGCCTGATGAGCAGTTCTTC,CAWSVLGPDEQFF
TRBV5-6,-,-,TRBJ1-4,TGTGCCAGCAGCCCTGAACGAAGGGCTAATGAAAAACTGTTTTTT,CASSPERRANEKLFF
TRBV14,-,-,TRBJ1-1,TGTGCCAGCACTTTGGCAGGGGAGGACACTGAAGCTTTCTTT,CASTLAGEDTEAFF
TRBV2,TRBD2,-,TRBJ2-3,TGTGCCAGCAGTGGGGCTAGCGGGGCTGGAGATACGCAGTATTTT,CASSGASGAGDTQYF
TRBV3-1,-,-,TRBJ2-3,TGTGCCAGCAGCTCTGTAGGGCCTACAGGCACAGATACGCAGTATTTT,CASSSVGPTGTDTQYF
TRBV12-3/TRBV12-4,-,-,TRBJ1-1,TGTGCCAGCACCTTATCGGGACACCCGAACACTGAAGCTTTCTTT,CASTLSGHPNTEAFF
TRBV28,-,-,TRBJ1-2,TGTGCCAGCAGTTTGGCAGGGGTCGTCTATGGCTACACCTTC,CASSLAGVVYGYTF
TRBV5-6,-,-,TRBJ2-1,TGTGCCAGCAGCTCCGCCCTCTCCTACAATGAGCAGTTCTTC,CASSSALSYNEQFF
TRBV20-1,-,-,TRBJ1-1,TGCAGTGCTAGAACCCAGGGGAACACTGAAGCTTTCTTT,CSARTQGNTEAFF
TRBV6-6,-,-,TRBJ2-1,TGTGCCAGCAGTTACAGGGCTCACAATGAGCAGTTCTTC,CASSYRAHNEQFF
TRBV6-4,TRBD2,-,TRBJ2-1,TGTGCCAGCAGTCGACTAGCGGGGCAGGATGAGCAGTTCTTC,CASSRLAGQDEQFF
TRBV18,-,-,TRBJ2-2,TGTGCCAGCTCACCCTTCGGGGAAGGCACCGGGGAGCTGTTTTTT,CASSPFGEGTGELFF
TRBV10-2,-,-,TRBJ2-7,TGCGCCAGCAGTGATTTTGTGTTGGAGTACGAGCAGTACTTC,CASSDFVLEYEQYF
TRBV5-1,-,-,TRBJ2-5,TGCGCCAGCAGCCTCGGGGGCGGAGACAGCCCTCAAGAGACCCAGTACTTC,CASSLGGGDSPQETQYF
TRBV28,-,-,TRBJ1-1,TGTGCCAGCTTTTTGAACACTGAAGCTTTCTTT,CASFLNTEAFF
TRBV5-6,TRBD2,-,TRBJ2-7,TGTGCCAGCAGCTTGGCGGCTAGCGGGCTCCCCTACGAGCAGTACTTC,CASSLAASGLPYEQYF
TRBV27,TRBD2,-,TRBJ2-7,TGTGCCAGCAGGGGGACTAGAGTCCCTTACGAGCAGTACTTC,CASRGTRVPYEQYF
TRBV7-9,TRBD1,-,TRBJ2-7,TGTGCCAGCAGCTCGCCCGGACAGGGATTGAGCTACGAGCAGTACTTC,CASSSPGQGLSYEQYF
TRBV27,-,-,TRBJ2-7,TGTGCCAGCAGTTTAATGGCAGGGGTCGCCTACGAGCAGTACTTC,CASSLMAGVAYEQYF
TRBV6-1,TRBD2,-,TRBJ2-5,TGTGCCAGCAGCCCTGGGACTAGCGGGAGCATGGAGACCCAGTACTTC,CASSPGTSGSMETQYF
TRBV3-1,-,-,TRBJ2-7,TGTGCCAGCAGCGACCGAGCGAAAGGCTCCTACGAGCAGTACTTC,CASSDRAKGSYEQYF
TRBV7-2,-,-,TRBJ1-2,TGTGCCAGCAGCTTAGTCGAGACAAGGATTTTATACTATGGCTACACCTTC,CASSLVETRILYYGYTF
TRBV7-9,-,-,TRBJ1-5,TGTGCCAGCAGCTCAGGGGTCCAGCCCCAGCATTTT,CASSSGVQPQHF
TRBV5-1,-,-,TRBJ2-4,TGCGCCAGCAGCCTGGGTGGGAACATTCAGTACTTC,CASSLGGNIQYF
TRBV4-1,-,-,TRBJ2-7,TGCGCCAGCAGCCAAGTGGGGGGCACCGGCCACGAGCAGTACTTC,CASSQVGGTGHEQYF
TRBV14,-,-,TRBJ1-1,TGTGCCAGCAGCCAGACAGGAGTAAGTGAAGCTTTCTTT,CASSQTGVSEAFF
TRBV19,-,-,TRBJ1-1,TGTGCCAGTAGTATAGTGGGCTGGGGGATCACTGAAGCTTTCTTT,CASSIVGWGITEAFF
TRBV19,-,-,TRBJ1-4,TGTGCCAGTAGTATCGCAGGACCTCCTAATGAAAAACTGTTTTTT,CASSIAGPPNEKLFF
TRBV5-1,TRBD1,-,TRBJ1-1,TGCGCCAGCAGCGCGGGACAGGTGGAAGAGGAAGCTTTCTTT,CASSAGQVEEEAFF
TRBV15,-,-,TRBJ2-3,TGTGCCACCAGCAGAGATAGGGCAGATACGCAGTATTTT,CATSRDRADTQYF
TRBV19,-,-,TRBJ2-6,TGTGCCAGTAGTATAGCTGGGGCCAACGTCCTGACTTTC,CASSIAGANVLTF